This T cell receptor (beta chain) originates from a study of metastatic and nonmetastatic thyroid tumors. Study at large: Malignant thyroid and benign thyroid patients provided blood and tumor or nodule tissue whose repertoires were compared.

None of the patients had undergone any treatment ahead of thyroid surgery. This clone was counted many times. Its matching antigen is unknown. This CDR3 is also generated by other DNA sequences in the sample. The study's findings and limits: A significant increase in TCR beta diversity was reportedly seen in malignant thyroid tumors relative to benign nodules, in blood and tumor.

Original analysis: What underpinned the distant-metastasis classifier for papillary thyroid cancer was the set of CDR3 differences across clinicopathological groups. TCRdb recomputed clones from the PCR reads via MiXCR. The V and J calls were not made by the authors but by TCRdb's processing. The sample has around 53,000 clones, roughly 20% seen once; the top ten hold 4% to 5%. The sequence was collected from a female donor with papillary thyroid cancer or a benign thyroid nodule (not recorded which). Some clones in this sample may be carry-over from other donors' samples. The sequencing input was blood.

The CDR3 bases are TGTGCCAGCAGCTTAAGCGGGGACAACTATGGCTACACCTTC. It codes for CASSLSGDNYGYTF. The V gene is TRBV7-3, the J gene TRBJ1-2, with D maybe TRBD1 (5 bases). V was trimmed by 1 base and J by 2 bases, leaving 8 bases between them. Germline CDR1 reads SGHTA; CDR2 reads FQGTGA. The CDR3 spans 14 residues.